This section outlines one TCR beta chain sequence together with its context. Germline V CDR1 and CDR2: MNHNY, SVGAGI (reference sequence). The germline V and J ends were trimmed by 2 bases and 3 bases, with 10 bases remaining between them. CDR3 length: 14 amino acids. Synthetic TCR analog templates were spiked into all PCRs individually. Sequenced by immunoSEQ multiplex PCR; TCRdb stores in-frame clones only, minus some. The table records roughly 45,000 clones, more than 80% of them present only once. Regarding time point: peripheral blood 6 weeks after treatment start. Patients had urothelial carcinoma that was locally advanced or metastatic. Patient sample counts ranged from 1 to 8, pretreatment and on-treatment. This entry belongs to a study of PD-L1 blockade in urothelial cancer. Study information: Blood-derived samples held a median approximately 140,000 T cells.

The genes are TRBV6-6 and TRBJ1-1; weak D call: TRBD1 (6 bases). The specimen comprised PBMCs, sampled around atezolizumab (anti-PD-L1) treatment. This receptor was taken from a man between 65 and 85 years old with urothelial cancer. CDR3 sequence: CASSYNRADTEAFF. The CDR3 DNA is TGTGCCAGCAGTTACAACAGGGCTGACACTGAAGCTTTCTTT.